This T cell receptor (beta chain) is from a study of CXCR3-negative and CXCR3-positive naive CD8 T cells. UMI-tagged TRB cDNA libraries were built via 5' RACE. Using the 5' RACE reads, TCRdb records one entry per CDR3 protein without DNA. Seen in this sample are around 80,000 distinct CDR3 sequences; the ten most common clones hold around 0.62%. The study's findings and limits: Higher TRB CDR3 hydrophobicity marked CXCR3-positive naive cells relative to CXCR3-negative naive cells. Sequencing showed both naive subsets with comparably high diversity, and memory CD8+ cells much lower.

The germline V gene encodes CDR1 MNHNY and CDR2 SVGAGI (reference sequence). This CDR3 is built from 15 residues. Remarks on this clonotype: Its target is not known.

Naive cells were sorted as CD45RO-, CCR7+, CD27+ and CD95-. This clonotype was sampled from a human donor in good health. Some clones in this sample may be carry-over from other donors' samples. This chain connects TRBV6-6 to TRBJ2-4; TCRdb calls TRBD1, which cannot be checked without DNA. Sequenced: naive CXCR3+ CD8+ T cells from blood. Sample subset: CD45RO-CCR7+CD27+CD95- naive CD8+ T cells expressing CXCR3 (TNR3+). CDR3 loop: CASSYVGQDQNIQYF.